These 26 T cell receptor beta chains originate from one sample sequenced in a study of response to subunit inactivated influenza vaccine. MiXCR, applied by TCRdb to the RT-PCR reads, yields one record per CDR3 protein. The repertoire holds under 750,000 distinct CDR3 sequences, with approximately 12% as singletons. The source was PBMCs from blood, collected on the day of vaccination. These receptors originate from a man in his forties or fifties who received an inactivated influenza vaccine.

This clonotype occurred many times. This chain joins TRBV6-1 and TRBJ2-1; TRBD1 matches at 10 bases. CDR1 and CDR2 from the germline V gene are MNHNS and SASEGT. CDR3 size: 15 residues. V trimming: 5 bases; J trimming: 7 bases; junction bases outside the gene matches: 8. The CDR3 DNA follows: TGTGCCAGCAGTACGGGACAGGGGCGTTTGAATGAGCAGTTCTTC. This gives the protein CASSTGQGRLNEQFF.

The table lists this clonotype with many counts. The chain employs TRBV24-1 and TRBJ2-3; D gene unclear. Germline V gives CDR1 KGHDR, CDR2 SFDVKD. The V gene lost 1 base and the J gene lost 3 bases, with 4 bases spanning the gap. The CDR3 spans 13 residues. CDR3 DNA: TGTGCCACCAGTGATTTTGGAACAGATACGCAGTATTTT. Amino acids: CATSDFGTDTQYF.

This sequence joins TRBV4-3 and TRBJ2-1; a possible D gene is TRBD2 (5 bases). This CDR3 comprises 16 residues. The V end lost 5 bases, the J end lost 7 bases, and 21 bases lay between the germline ends. Germline CDR1 LGHNA, CDR2 YSLEER. In nucleotides, the CDR3 is TGCGCCAGCAGCACCCGCTCCGAGGGTTACGCTAATGAGCAGTTCTTC. This gives the protein CASSTRSEGYANEQFF.

This clonotype was seen a few times. The rearrangement uses TRBV9 and TRBJ1-3; D unresolved. The CDR3 consists of 13 residues. The ends were cut back, 2 bases at V and 2 bases at J, with 5 bases in the middle. Per germline, CDR1 SGDLS and CDR2 YYNGEE. This CDR3 reads CASSVLPGNTIYF. Here the CDR3 DNA reads TGTGCCAGCAGCGTGTTGCCTGGAAACACCATATATTTT.

This clonotype was recorded a few times. V usage is TRBV6-5 and J usage is TRBJ2-2; 10 bases agree with TRBD2. Germline CDR1 and CDR2: MNHEY and SVGAGI. V lost 0 bases and J lost 7; bases outside the gene matches: 5. CDR3 size: 16 residues. The CDR3 sequence: CASSYSAGGLNGELFF. The CDR3 DNA reads as TGTGCCAGCAGTTACTCAGCGGGGGGGCTTAACGGGGAGCTGTTTTTT.

The chain joins TRBV4-3 to TRBJ1-2; D not certain. The germline V gene has CDR1 LGHNA and CDR2 YSLEER. The CDR3 contains 15 residues. The V end was cut by 0 bases, the J end by 0 bases, with 8 bases between. This CDR3 reads CASSQDRLTNYGYTF. The CDR3 nucleotides are TGCGCCAGCAGCCAAGATCGGTTGACTAACTATGGCTACACCTTC.

The J gene is TRBJ2-5, the V gene TRBV12-3 or TRBV12-4, with unresolved D. The CDR3 is made up of 13 amino acids. With 2 bases removed from V and 7 bases from J, the gap between germline ends came to 11 bases. Written as DNA, the CDR3 is TGTGCCAGCAGTTTAAGGGCAGGCGGGACCCAGTACTTC. Its protein product is CASSLRAGGTQYF.

This chain links TRBV6-5 with TRBJ2-1, with 10 bases lining up with TRBD1. V shed 2 bases, J shed 3 bases, and the junction held 7 bases outside the gene matches. The length of the CDR3 is 17 residues. Germline values: CDR1 MNHEY, CDR2 SVGAGI. CDR3 in DNA: TGTGCCAGCAGTTACCCGATGGGGGACAGGGGCTACAATGAGCAGTTCTTC. Encoded protein: CASSYPMGDRGYNEQFF.

The V gene is TRBV9, the J gene TRBJ2-2; 10 bases are a match to TRBD2. The CDR3 covers 15 residues. Germline CDR1 SGDLS, CDR2 YYNGEE. Losses at the gene ends were 3 bases for V and 5 bases for J; bases not matched to a gene: 4. CDR3 sequence reads: CASSALAGATGELFF. The CDR3 DNA reads TGTGCCAGCAGCGCCCTAGCGGGAGCGACCGGGGAGCTGTTTTTT.

This clonotype was found many times. V is TRBV4-3 and J is TRBJ2-2; D remains ambiguous. Germline CDR1 is LGHNA and CDR2 is YSLEER. V was trimmed by 0 bases and J by 7 bases, leaving 9 bases between them. The CDR3 is 14 amino acids. This chain's CDR3 is CASSQEVEHGELFF. CDR3 in DNA: TGCGCCAGCAGCCAAGAGGTAGAACACGGGGAGCTGTTTTTT.

This chain joins TRBV5-1 and TRBJ1-4; D gene unclear. Trimming took 5 bases from V and 8 from J, leaving 7 bases between them. Per the germline V gene, CDR1 is SGHRS and CDR2 is YFSETQ. CDR3 length: 11 amino acids. For the CDR3, the DNA is TGCGCCAGCAGGAACGGCGAAAAACTGTTTTTT. It yields the protein CASRNGEKLFF.

This clonotype was observed many times. The chain employs TRBV7-9 and TRBJ1-1; D remains unclear. The CDR3 has 14 amino acids. The germline CDR1 and CDR2 sequences are SEHNR and FQNEAQ (reference sequence). Trimming left V 2 bases short and J 3 bases short, with 10 bases between. The CDR3 DNA reads as TGTGCCAGCAGCTTACTGGGGTCGGACACTGAAGCTTTCTTT. Its protein product is CASSLLGSDTEAFF. Full variable domain (outside the CDR3, taken from reference TRBV7-9 and TRBJ1-1): DTGVSQNPRHKITKRGQNVTFRCDPISEHNRLYWYRQTLGQGPEFLTYFQNEAQLEKSRLLSDRFSAERPKGSFSTLEIQRTEQGDSAMYLCASSLLGSDTEAFFGQGTRLTVV.

The chain has TRBV6-1 and TRBJ1-6; a weak D match, TRBD1 (6 bases). Germline V gene data show CDR1 as MNHNS and CDR2 as SASEGT. The CDR3 covers 16 residues. V was pared by 6 bases and J by 0 bases, with 12 bases between. Here the CDR3 reads CASRMVQGSYNSPLHF. The CDR3 nucleotides are TGTGCCAGCAGAATGGTACAGGGCTCCTATAATTCACCCCTCCACTTT.

This rearrangement joins TRBV6-1 to TRBJ1-2; weak D call: TRBD1 (6 bases). In germline, CDR1 is MNHNS, CDR2 SASEGT. With 3 bases removed from V and 3 bases from J, the gap between germline ends came to 17 bases. The CDR3 is made up of 16 amino acids. DNA of the CDR3: TGTGCCAGCAGTGATTCATGGGGGGGCGCTCACTATGGCTACACCTTC. It yields the protein CASSDSWGGAHYGYTF.

The chain couples TRBV12-3 or TRBV12-4 to TRBJ2-1; TRBD1 matches at 7 bases. V was clipped by 7 bases and J by 0 bases; unmatched bases: 9. This CDR3 contains 16 residues. The CDR3 nucleotides read TGTGCCAGCACCCGACAGGGTAAAAGCTCCTACAATGAGCAGTTCTTC. Protein: CASTRQGKSSYNEQFF.

J is TRBJ1-1 and V is TRBV3-1; TRBD1 matches at 7 bases. This CDR3 spans 15 amino acids. Germline values: CDR1 LGHDT, CDR2 YNNKEL (reference sequence). V lost 1 base to trimming and J lost 4 bases; unmatched junction nucleotides: 6. The CDR3 DNA is TGTGCCAGCAGCCAAGGACAGGGAGTGGGCACTGAAGCTTTCTTT. Translated, it gives CASSQGQGVGTEAFF.

This clonotype was recorded at least ten times. The junction does not match germline at one end; this may be a read error. The rearrangement joins TRBV6-5 to TRBJ1-5; the match to TRBD1 covers 11 bases. The CDR3 is 16 residues long. Per germline, CDR1 MNHEY and CDR2 SVGAGI. The CDR3 region has the DNA TGTGCCAGCAGTCACTCGGGACAGGGGGTGCGTCAGCCCCAGCATTTT. It codes for CASSHSGQGVRQPQHF.

The rearrangement links TRBV20-1 to TRBJ2-2; 11 bases line up with TRBD1. The CDR3 spans 14 residues. Germline loops: CDR1 DFQATT, CDR2 SNEGSKA (reference sequence). The CDR3 DNA reads as TGCAGGGCAACACGGGACAGGGGGACCGGGGAGCTGTTTTTT. Its translation: CRATRDRGTGELFF.

This clonotype was found a few times. This chain uses TRBV7-8 with TRBJ2-1; D is possibly TRBD1 (6 bases). The CDR3 extends over 16 amino acids. The germline V and J ends were trimmed by 2 bases and 2 bases, with 13 bases remaining between them. The germline CDR1 and CDR2 sequences are SGHVS and FQNEAQ. The DNA of the CDR3 is TGTGCCAGCAGCTTAACCGGGACAACTGCCTACAATGAGCAGTTCTTC. Translated, it gives CASSLTGTTAYNEQFF.

The chain is built from TRBV27 and TRBJ2-2, with D possibly being TRBD2 (6 bases). Germline V gene data show CDR1 as MNHEY and CDR2 as SMNVEV (reference sequence). CDR3 length: 16 residues. Trimming pared 0 bases from V and 4 bases from J, leaving 12 bases between. CDR3 loop: CASSLSPGRGTGELFF. The CDR3 DNA sequence: TGTGCCAGCAGTTTATCCCCCGGGAGAGGCACCGGGGAGCTGTTTTTT.

This clonotype has just one count. Possible read error: a much larger clone is one base away. V gene TRBV7-2 combines with J gene TRBJ2-1, with 7 bases identical to TRBD2. With V trimmed by 9 bases and J by 2 bases, 10 bases remained unmatched. This CDR3 region has 15 residues. The germline V gene has CDR1 SGHTA and CDR2 FQGNSA. The CDR3 here is CASCEWGLPYNEQFF. Written as DNA, the CDR3 is TGTGCCAGTTGTGAGTGGGGACTACCCTACAATGAGCAGTTCTTC. Combining the CDR3 with reference TRBV7-2 and TRBJ2-1 gives the whole variable domain GAGVSQSPSNKVTEKGKDVELRCDPISGHTALYWYRQSLGQGLEFLIYFQGNSAPDKSGLPSDRFSAERTGGSVSTLTIQRTQQEDSAVYLCASCEWGLPYNEQFFGPGTRLTVL.

V and J are TRBV4-3 and TRBJ1-1; D might be TRBD1 (5 bases). Germline V gene sequence: CDR1 LGHNA, CDR2 YSLEER. CDR3 length equals 15 residues. The ends were cut back, 3 bases at V and 5 bases at J, with 16 bases in the middle. The CDR3 protein is CASSQEWAGRTEAFF. CDR3 nucleotides: TGCGCCAGCAGCCAGGAGTGGGCAGGGAGAACTGAAGCTTTCTTT.

This chain uses TRBV4-3 with TRBJ1-1, with unresolved D. Trimming took off 0 bases at V and 6 bases at J, with 11 bases between the two ends. CDR1 is LGHNA and CDR2 is YSLEER in the germline V gene. The CDR3 contains 14 residues. The DNA for the CDR3 is TGCGCCAGCAGCCAAGATAGGAGTTTTCCTGAAGCTTTCTTT. It specifies CASSQDRSFPEAFF.

In this sample, this clonotype turned up a few times. The rearrangement uses TRBV4-3 and TRBJ2-5; D remains unclear. This CDR3 has 14 amino acids. V lost 0 bases, J lost 7 bases, and 12 bases lay in between. Germline V gene data show CDR1 as LGHNA and CDR2 as YSLEER. The CDR3 coding sequence is TGCGCCAGCAGCCAAGATGTAGTATATGGGACCCAGTACTTC. Encoded protein: CASSQDVVYGTQYF.

The chain recombines TRBV12-3 or TRBV12-4 with TRBJ2-7; 10 positions agree with TRBD1. There are 16 residues in the CDR3. V shed 5 bases and J 7 bases; nucleotides not matched to a gene: 14. The CDR3 sequence is CASSLTGGLIFGEQYF. In DNA form, the CDR3 reads TGTGCCAGCAGTCTGACAGGGGGCCTAATCTTTGGGGAGCAGTACTTC.

This sequence joins TRBV7-2 and TRBJ1-2; D might be TRBD1 (5 bases). This CDR3 comprises 14 residues. The germline V and J ends were trimmed by 2 bases and 5 bases, with 12 bases remaining between them. Germline V gives CDR1 SGHTA, CDR2 FQGNSA. Here the CDR3 reads CASSLRRETYGYTF. CDR3 in DNA: TGTGCCAGCAGCTTACGCAGGGAAACTTATGGCTACACCTTC.